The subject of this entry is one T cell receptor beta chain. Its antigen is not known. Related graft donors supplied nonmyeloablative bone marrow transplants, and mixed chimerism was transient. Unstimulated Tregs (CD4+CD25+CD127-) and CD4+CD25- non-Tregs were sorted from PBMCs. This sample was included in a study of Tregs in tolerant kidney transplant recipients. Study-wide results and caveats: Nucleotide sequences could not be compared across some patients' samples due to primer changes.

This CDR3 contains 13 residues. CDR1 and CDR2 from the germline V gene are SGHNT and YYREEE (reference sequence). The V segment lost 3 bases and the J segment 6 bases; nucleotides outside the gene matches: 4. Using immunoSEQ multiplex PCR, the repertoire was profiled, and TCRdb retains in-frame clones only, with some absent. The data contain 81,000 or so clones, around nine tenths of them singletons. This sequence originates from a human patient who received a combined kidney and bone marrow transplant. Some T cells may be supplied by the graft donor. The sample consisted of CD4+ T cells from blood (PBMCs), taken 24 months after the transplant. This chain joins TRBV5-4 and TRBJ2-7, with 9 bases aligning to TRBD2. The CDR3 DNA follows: TGTGCCAGCAGCTCGACTAGCGGTCTCGAGCAGTACTTC. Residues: CASSSTSGLEQYF.